The 11 T cell receptor beta chains below all came from one sample that was sequenced in a study of CD8 T cells in ankylosing spondylitis. MiXCR, applied by TCRdb to the 5' RACE reads, yields one record per CDR3 protein. The sample lists under 150,000 distinct CDR3 sequences, approximately 8.4% occurring once. Sequenced material: synovial fluid, either unsorted or a sorted T cell fraction (not recorded which). The receptors were sampled from a male donor with ankylosing spondylitis.

A few counts support this clonotype. V and J are TRBV24-1 and TRBJ2-3, with 10 bases fitting TRBD2. In germline, CDR1 is KGHDR, CDR2 SFDVKD. The V and J ends lost 2 bases and 6 bases, in that order; junction bases with no gene match: 7. The CDR3 consists of 16 residues. The CDR3 bases are TGTGCCACCAGTGATTACTCTAGCGGGAGAAGGGATACGCAGTATTTT. It codes for CATSDYSSGRRDTQYF.

Ten or more counts support this clonotype. This chain links TRBV28 with TRBJ2-7; D is unclear. Trimming cost V 6 bases and J 0 bases, with 9 bases left between them. This CDR3 contains 13 residues. Germline CDR1 MDHEN, CDR2 SYDVKM. The CDR3, as DNA: TGTGCCAGCAGGGAAGGGATCTCCTACGAGCAGTACTTC. Its translation is CASREGISYEQYF.

In its sample, this clonotype was seen a few times. This chain connects TRBV20-1 to TRBJ2-5; D call uncertain. CDR3 length: 13 amino acids. V lost 3 bases and J 5 bases, leaving 13 bases between the germline ends. In germline, CDR1 is DFQATT, CDR2 SNEGSKA (reference sequence). The CDR3: CSASVSPGETQYF. CDR3 DNA: TGCAGTGCTAGTGTTAGCCCTGGTGAGACCCAGTACTTC.

This clonotype was observed a handful of times. Here the CDR3 reads CASSRLAGAHNEQFF. The CDR3 nucleotides read TGTGCCAGCAGCAGACTAGCGGGGGCCCACAATGAGCAGTTCTTC. V is TRBV11-3 and J is TRBJ2-1; 12 positions agree with TRBD2. Trimming removed 5 bases from V and 5 bases from J; junction bases left unmatched: 4. The CDR3 has 15 residues. Germline CDR1 reads SGHNT; CDR2 reads YENEEA.

This clonotype has only a few counts. The rearrangement joins TRBV28 to TRBJ2-7; 7 nucleotides agree with TRBD2. The germline V gene encodes CDR1 MDHEN and CDR2 SYDVKM. The ends lost 4 bases at V and 4 bases at J; junction bases unmatched: 7. CDR3 size: 14 residues. CDR3 amino acids: CASSSPGGSYEQYF. The CDR3 DNA reads TGTGCCAGCAGTTCCCCTGGCGGGAGTTACGAGCAGTACTTC.

A few counts support this clonotype. V gene TRBV6-2 or TRBV6-3 combines with J gene TRBJ1-5; D unresolved. Between the trimmed V and J ends, which lost 6 bases and 5 bases, there was a span of 14 bases. The CDR3 sequence is 14 residues long. The germline V gene encodes CDR1 MNHEY and CDR2 SVGEGT. The CDR3 reads CASSLPGGDQPQHF. The DNA of the CDR3 is TGTGCCAGCAGCCTCCCAGGCGGGGATCAGCCCCAGCATTTT.

This clonotype was counted at least ten times. V and J are TRBV5-1 and TRBJ2-3; TRBD1 matches at 8 bases. Germline CDR1 SGHRS, CDR2 YFSETQ. The junction had 13 bases not matched to a gene; V was cut back by 4 bases and J by 6 bases. The CDR3 spans 16 residues. CDR3 bases: TGCGCCAGCAGCGCGAACGGACAGGGACTTCTTGATACGCAGTATTTT. Translating gives CASSANGQGLLDTQYF.

This clonotype was recorded many times. This CDR3 is CASSQYRTLNTEAFF. CDR3 in DNA: TGCGCCAGCAGCCAGTACAGGACACTGAACACTGAAGCTTTCTTT. The chain links TRBV4-3 to TRBJ1-1, with a possible D match to TRBD1 (5 bases). The CDR3 spans 15 residues. V dropped 3 bases and J dropped 0 bases, with 11 bases sitting between them. Germline CDR1 is LGHNA and CDR2 is YSLEER.

J is TRBJ2-5 and V is TRBV20-1; TRBD2 aligns across 9 bases. Germline assignment: CDR1 DFQATT and CDR2 SNEGSKA (reference sequence). J was trimmed by 3 bases and V by 3 bases; bases with no gene match: 5. The CDR3 has 14 amino acids. The CDR3 loop reads CSASWSGGKETQYF. DNA of the CDR3: TGCAGTGCTAGCTGGAGCGGGGGGAAAGAGACCCAGTACTTC.

The table lists this clonotype with many counts. V and J are TRBV6-5 and TRBJ2-5, with TRBD1 identical over 9 bases. This CDR3 region has 15 residues. After removal of 2 bases from V and 5 bases from J, the junction contained 6 bases not matched to a gene. Germline V CDR1 and CDR2: MNHEY, SVGAGI. For the CDR3, the DNA is TGTGCCAGCAGTTACGGGGACAGGGCCTGGGAGACCCAGTACTTC. This encodes CASSYGDRAWETQYF.

The J gene is TRBJ2-3, the V gene TRBV11-2; 9 bases are a match to TRBD2. This CDR3 contains 19 residues. From germline, CDR1 is SGHAT and CDR2 FQNNGV. The V segment lost 6 bases and the J segment 5 bases; nucleotides outside the gene matches: 21. CDR3 protein: CASSLSGIRTSARGDTQYF. The DNA of the CDR3 is TGTGCCAGCAGTTTAAGTGGGATTAGGACTAGCGCAAGGGGAGATACGCAGTATTTT.